The 7 T cell receptor beta chains listed next were all sequenced from one sample in a study of T cell repertoires in ileal Crohn's disease. The data were produced by immunoSEQ multiplex PCR, yet TCRdb's version contains in-frame clones alone and is incomplete. Of fewer than 4,500 clones in the sample, under 85% are singletons; the top ten hold more than 5.5%. Documented time point: inflamed ileum from the surgical specimen. The material sequenced was ileal tissue. These receptors came from an adult with Crohn's disease.

The chain employs TRBV4-3 and TRBJ2-6; 7 bases are a match to TRBD1. The germline gives CDR1 LGHNA, CDR2 YSLEER. V gave up 1 base and J gave up 4 bases; unmatched junction bases: 10. This CDR3 contains 18 residues. DNA for the CDR3: TGCGCCAGCAGCCAAGGAGTAAAGGGGGCGAAAGGGGCCAACGTCCTGACTTTC. Its translation: CASSQGVKGAKGANVLTF.

The chain links TRBV5-1 to TRBJ1-2, with 7 bases that match TRBD1. The CDR3 has 15 amino acids. V lost 3 bases and J lost 4; bases outside the gene matches: 9. From germline, CDR1 is SGHRS and CDR2 YFSETQ. CDR3 residues: CASSSDLGQAYGYTF. The DNA for the CDR3 is TGCGCCAGCAGCTCGGACCTCGGACAGGCCTATGGCTACACCTTC.

This clone was recorded once. The chain links TRBV5-5 to TRBJ1-4, with 9 bases identical to TRBD1. From germline, CDR1 is SGHKS and CDR2 YYEKEE (reference sequence). The ends lost 0 bases at V and 7 bases at J; junction bases unmatched: 4. The CDR3 covers 15 residues. CDR3: CASSLDLTGGEKLFF. The CDR3, as DNA: TGTGCCAGCAGCTTGGACCTGACAGGGGGTGAAAAACTGTTTTTT.

The chain carries TRBV6-1 and TRBJ1-2; 8 bases align to TRBD1. V shed 2 bases and J 8 bases; nucleotides not matched to a gene: 7. This CDR3 has 14 amino acids. CDR1 and CDR2 (germline): MNHNS, SASEGT. The CDR3 protein is CASSERSSGGGYTF. CDR3 nucleotides: TGTGCCAGCAGTGAAAGGTCGTCAGGGGGCGGCTACACCTTC.

The rearrangement joins TRBV6-5 to TRBJ1-2; 9 nucleotides align to TRBD1. The V segment lost 4 bases and the J segment 6 bases; nucleotides outside the gene matches: 6. This CDR3 contains 14 residues. The germline gives CDR1 MNHEY, CDR2 SVGAGI. DNA for the CDR3: TGTGCCAGCAGTTTCGTGGGACAGGGACATGGCTACACCTTC. Amino acid sequence: CASSFVGQGHGYTF.

The chain employs TRBV30 and TRBJ1-1; tentatively, D is TRBD1 (6 bases). Germline CDR1 GTSNPN, CDR2 SVGIG (reference sequence). The V end was cut by 2 bases, the J end by 7 bases, with 11 bases between. The CDR3 consists of 12 residues. CDR3 nucleotides: TGTGCCTGGAGTCTATTCAGGGGTGAAGCTTTCTTT. Translation: CAWSLFRGEAFF.

The chain recombines TRBV28 with TRBJ2-3; D is undetermined. The CDR3 spans 13 residues. Germline values: CDR1 MDHEN, CDR2 SYDVKM. Trimming pared 4 bases from V and 7 bases from J, leaving 12 bases between. In nucleotides, the CDR3 is TGTGCCAGCAGTTCCCGACCTCGGAATACGCAGTATTTT. Translation gives CASSSRPRNTQYF.